This passage covers 22 T cell receptor beta chains from one sample sequenced in a study of immune heterogeneity within non-small cell lung tumors. CDR3 of TCR beta was amplified by multiplex PCR that used 32 V and 13 J primers. TCRdb recomputed calls from the multiplex PCR reads with MiXCR, one row per CDR3 protein. Among over 14,000 distinct CDR3 sequences listed, about 31% were seen once. Bulk tumor genomic DNA constituted the template, at 550 to 750 ng per sample. Far-apart biopsies, several per primary tumor, were taken during surgery. With untreated, newly diagnosed non-small cell lung cancer, the patients went on to undergo curative surgery. Sequenced material: lung tumor tissue. The receptors here all came from a woman aged 50 to 60 with non-small cell lung cancer.

The gene calls are TRBV27 and TRBJ1-5; maybe TRBD1 (5 bases). CDR3 length: 16 residues. CDR1 is MNHEY and CDR2 is SMNVEV in the germline V gene (reference sequence). The V end was cut by 5 bases, the J end by 1 base, with 15 bases between. The CDR3 reads CASSRGGVRSNQPQHF. CDR3 sequence (DNA): TGTGCCAGCAGTCGGGGGGGGGTGCGAAGCAATCAGCCCCAGCATTTT.

The sample holds many counts of this clonotype. This rearrangement joins TRBV19 to TRBJ1-5; 12 bases align to TRBD1. In germline, CDR1 is LNHDA, CDR2 SQIVND (reference sequence). CDR3 size: 17 residues. With V trimmed by 5 bases and J by 3 bases, 8 bases remained unmatched. The CDR3 nucleotides are TGTGCCAGTAGTGCCTCCGGGACAGGGGGCTTCAATCAGCCCCAGCATTTT. It codes for CASSASGTGGFNQPQHF. Based on the CDR3 plus reference TRBV19 and TRBJ1-5, the full variable domain is DGGITQSPKYLFRKEGQNVTLSCEQNLNHDAMYWYRQDPGQGLRLIYYSQIVNDFQKGDIAEGYSVSREKKESFPLTVTSAQKNPTAFYLCASSASGTGGFNQPQHFGDGTRLSIL.

This clonotype appeared a few times. The V and J genes are TRBV10-2 and TRBJ2-5; the D gene is possibly TRBD1 (6 bases). The length of the CDR3 is 13 residues. Germline CDR1 WSHSY, CDR2 SAAADI. Deletions cut 6 bases from V and 5 bases from J, with 13 bases between. The CDR3 nucleotides read TGCGCCAGCAGCCAAACAGGGTTGGAGACCCAGTACTTC. Its protein is CASSQTGLETQYF.

In regard to this clonotype: One base away lies a much larger clone, so this may be a sequencing read error. J is TRBJ2-2 and V is TRBV2, with 9 bases identical to TRBD2. V was pared by 4 bases and J by 1 base, with 7 bases of the junction left unmatched. The CDR3 totals 17 residues. Germline loops: CDR1 SNHLY, CDR2 FYNNEI. This CDR3 reads CASSGQRGDLNTGELFF. DNA of the CDR3: TGTGCCAGCAGTGGCCAGCGGGGGGACTTGAACACCGGGGAGCTGTTTTTT.

The chain carries TRBV5-4 and TRBJ1-1; D perhaps matches TRBD1 (5 bases). CDR3 length: 14 amino acids. V lost 4 bases, J lost 5 bases, and 15 bases lay in between. The germline CDR1 and CDR2 sequences are SGHNT and YYREEE (reference sequence). The CDR3 DNA is TGTGCCAGCAGCATAACAGGCAAAGGGACTGAAGCTTTCTTT. Protein sequence: CASSITGKGTEAFF.

This clonotype is a singleton in its sample. The junction and the germline gene differ at one end; a read error may be behind it. The rearrangement joins TRBV25-1 to TRBJ1-2; the match to TRBD1 covers 10 bases. Germline CDR1 reads MGHDK; CDR2 reads SYGVNS. There are 13 residues in the CDR3. CDR3 protein: CASIDNPGTGDAF. As DNA, the CDR3 is TGTGCCAGCATTGATAACCCCGGGACAGGGGACGCCTTC.

This clonotype was picked up a small number of times. V gene TRBV27 combines with J gene TRBJ1-2; TRBD1 is a possible D gene (5 bases). Germline V gene data show CDR1 as MNHEY and CDR2 as SMNVEV (reference sequence). The CDR3 is made up of 14 amino acids. V lost 2 bases and J 3 bases, leaving 10 bases between the germline ends. The CDR3 region has the DNA TGTGCCAGCAGTTTACTGGGGACGGACTATGGCTACACCTTC. Encoded protein: CASSLLGTDYGYTF.

V and J are TRBV11-3 and TRBJ2-2; 12 nucleotides align to TRBD2. With 4 bases clipped from V and 6 bases from J, the junction kept 3 bases outside the gene matches. This CDR3 has 15 residues. Germline V CDR1 and CDR2: SGHNT, YENEEA. The CDR3, as DNA: TGTGCCAGCAGCTCGACTAGCGGGGGCGCCGGGGAGCTGTTTTTT. Amino acid sequence: CASSSTSGGAGELFF.

This clonotype was observed at least ten times. The chain uses TRBV10-1 and TRBJ2-3; 9 nucleotides line up with TRBD1. This CDR3 has 16 residues. V shed 6 bases, J shed 0 bases, and the junction held 7 bases outside the gene matches. CDR1 is WNHNN, CDR2 SYGVQD, per germline (reference sequence). Here the CDR3 DNA reads TGCGCCAGCAGGGGAGCCGGGACAGGGAGCACAGATACGCAGTATTTT. Translated: CASRGAGTGSTDTQYF.

The chain links TRBV19 to TRBJ2-3; no reliable D call. CDR3 size: 13 residues. Trimming left V 7 bases short and J 2 bases short, with 10 bases between. CDR1 is LNHDA, CDR2 SQIVND, per germline (reference sequence). CDR3 nucleotides: TGTGCCAGTAAGAACAGAGACACAGATACGCAGTATTTT. Protein sequence: CASKNRDTDTQYF.

The V and J genes are TRBV18 and TRBJ2-6, with a tentative D call TRBD1 (6 bases). V gave up 3 bases and J gave up 1 base, with 19 bases separating them. CDR1 is KGHSH and CDR2 is LQKENI in the germline V gene. This CDR3 is built from 19 residues. The CDR3 DNA sequence: TGTGCCAGCTCACCGACCAGGGACGCTCAGGGGTCTGGGGCCAACGTCCTGACTTTC. Translating gives CASSPTRDAQGSGANVLTF.

The chain recombines TRBV18 with TRBJ1-1; a weak D match, TRBD1 (5 bases). The CDR3 extends over 13 amino acids. The germline V gene encodes CDR1 KGHSH and CDR2 LQKENI. Trimming removed 4 bases at V and 6 bases at J, with 12 bases between. CDR3 nucleotide sequence: TGTGCCAGCTCACGGGACGGAGGTTCTGAAGCTTTCTTT. Protein product: CASSRDGGSEAFF.

The rearrangement joins TRBV28 to TRBJ1-3; possible D gene TRBD1, 5 bases. Germline V gene sequence: CDR1 MDHEN, CDR2 SYDVKM. Trimming took 6 bases from V and 4 from J, leaving 10 bases between them. CDR3 length equals 13 residues. CDR3 DNA sequence: TGTGCCAGCAGGAGACAGACGGGAAACACCATATATTTT. Its translation is CASRRQTGNTIYF.

This clonotype was counted at least ten times. The J gene is TRBJ1-5, the V gene TRBV2; TRBD1 matches at 8 bases. Germline V gives CDR1 SNHLY, CDR2 FYNNEI. V shed 7 bases, J shed 4 bases, and the junction held 12 bases outside the gene matches. This CDR3 contains 16 residues. CDR3 in amino acids: CASNPYQGAANQPQHF. The CDR3 nucleotides read TGTGCCAGCAACCCCTACCAGGGGGCAGCAAATCAGCCCCAGCATTTT.

This clonotype is medium-sized. The rearrangement uses TRBV7-3 and TRBJ2-2; D might be TRBD1 (6 bases). Germline CDR1 is SGHTA and CDR2 is FQGTGA. Trimming cost V 4 bases and J 7 bases, with 16 bases left between them. The CDR3 runs 15 residues. Written as DNA, the CDR3 is TGTGCCAGCAGCTCTACACCCAGGGGCAGCGGGGAGCTGTTTTTT. It codes for CASSSTPRGSGELFF.

Of note for this clonotype: One junction end disagrees with the germline gene, perhaps due to a read error. The V call is TRBV28, the J call TRBJ2-7; D is unresolved. The CDR3 has 13 amino acids. Germline V lookup: CDR1 MDHEN, CDR2 SYDVKM. The CDR3 is CANSLSQSYEQYF. CDR3 coding DNA: TGTGCCAACAGTTTATCCCAGTCCTACGAGCAGTACTTC.

The gene calls are TRBV4-2 and TRBJ2-1; tentatively, D is TRBD1 or TRBD2 (5 bases each). In germline, CDR1 is LGHNA, CDR2 YNFKEQ. The CDR3 consists of 15 residues. The ends were cut back, 4 bases at V and 8 bases at J, with 18 bases in the middle. CDR3 residues: CASSPTGTAFYEQFF. CDR3 bases: TGTGCCAGCAGCCCTACCGGGACCGCTTTTTATGAGCAGTTCTTC.

There are many counts of this clonotype. The chain employs TRBV30 and TRBJ2-7; 7 nucleotides match TRBD2. Germline values: CDR1 GTSNPN, CDR2 SVGIG (reference sequence). This CDR3 comprises 13 residues. Trimming took 1 base from V and 5 from J; bases not matched to a gene: 5. The CDR3 protein is CAWSEGGSNEQYF. CDR3 nucleotide sequence: TGTGCCTGGAGTGAGGGCGGGAGTAACGAGCAGTACTTC.

Comments on this clonotype: This may arise from a read error, as a much more abundant clone is one base away. This chain uses TRBV7-2 with TRBJ2-3; D is perhaps TRBD1 (5 bases). Per the germline V gene, CDR1 is SGHTA and CDR2 is FQGNSA. This CDR3 is 14 amino acids long. DNA of the CDR3: TGTGCCAGCGGCTTAGATCAAGGGGCAGATACGCAGTATTTT. Its protein product is CASGLDQGADTQYF.

This clonotype has a handful of counts. CDR3 nucleotides: TGTGCCAGCACCGGAAGGGGGCAGCCAAGCTCCTACGAGCAGTACTTC. Amino acid sequence: CASTGRGQPSSYEQYF. This chain connects TRBV6-2 or TRBV6-3 to TRBJ2-7, with 7 bases that match TRBD1. There are 16 residues in the CDR3. Germline assignment: CDR1 MNHEY and CDR2 SVGEGT. Unmatched junction bases numbered 12, after V lost 7 bases and J lost 0 bases.

The chain employs TRBV6-5 and TRBJ2-3; TRBD2 matches at 9 bases. Losses at the gene ends were 4 bases for V and 0 bases for J; bases not matched to a gene: 5. The CDR3 covers 16 residues. Germline loops: CDR1 MNHEY, CDR2 SVGAGI. The chain's CDR3 is CASSWLTSGSTDTQYF. The CDR3 DNA reads as TGTGCCAGCAGTTGGCTGACTAGCGGAAGCACAGATACGCAGTATTTT.

By proportion, this clonotype is medium-sized. The rearrangement links TRBV28 to TRBJ2-1; 9 bases map to TRBD1. Per the germline V gene, CDR1 is MDHEN and CDR2 is SYDVKM. V was pared by 5 bases and J by 0 bases, with 11 bases of the junction left unmatched. The CDR3 loop spans 18 amino acids. The CDR3 sequence is CASSRYRSGQGSYNEQFF. The CDR3 coding sequence is TGTGCCAGCAGTCGTTACCGCTCGGGACAGGGCTCCTACAATGAGCAGTTCTTC.